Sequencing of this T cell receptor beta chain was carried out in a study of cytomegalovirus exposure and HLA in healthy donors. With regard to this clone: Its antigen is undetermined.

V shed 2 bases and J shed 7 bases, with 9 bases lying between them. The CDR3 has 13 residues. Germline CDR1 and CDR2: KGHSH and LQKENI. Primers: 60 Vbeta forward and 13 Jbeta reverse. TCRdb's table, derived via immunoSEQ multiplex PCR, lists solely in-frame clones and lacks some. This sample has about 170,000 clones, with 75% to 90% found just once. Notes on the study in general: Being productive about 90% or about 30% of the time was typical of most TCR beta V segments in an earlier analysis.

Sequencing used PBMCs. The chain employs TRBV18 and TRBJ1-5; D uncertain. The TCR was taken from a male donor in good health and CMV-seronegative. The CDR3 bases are TGTGCCAGCTCACCAGGAGACCGGCAGCCCCAGCATTTT. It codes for CASSPGDRQPQHF.